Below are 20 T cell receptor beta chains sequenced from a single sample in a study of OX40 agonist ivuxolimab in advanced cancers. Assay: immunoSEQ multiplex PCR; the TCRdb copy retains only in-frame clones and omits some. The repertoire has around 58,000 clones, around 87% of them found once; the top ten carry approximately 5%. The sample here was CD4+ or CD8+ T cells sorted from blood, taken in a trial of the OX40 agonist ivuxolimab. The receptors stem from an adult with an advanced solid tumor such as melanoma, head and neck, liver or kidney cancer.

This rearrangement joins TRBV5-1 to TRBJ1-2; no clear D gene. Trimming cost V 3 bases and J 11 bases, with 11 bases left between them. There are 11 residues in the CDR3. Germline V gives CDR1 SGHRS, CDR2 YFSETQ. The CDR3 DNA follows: TGCGCCAGCAGCTCCCGGGGTGCGTACACCTTC. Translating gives CASSSRGAYTF.

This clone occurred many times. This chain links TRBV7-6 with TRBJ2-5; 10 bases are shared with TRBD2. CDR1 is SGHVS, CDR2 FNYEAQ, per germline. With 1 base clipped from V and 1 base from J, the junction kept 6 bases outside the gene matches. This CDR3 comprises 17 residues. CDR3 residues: CASSLVLAGAAQETQYF. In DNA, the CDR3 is TGTGCCAGCAGCTTAGTCCTAGCGGGGGCCGCCCAAGAGACCCAGTACTTC.

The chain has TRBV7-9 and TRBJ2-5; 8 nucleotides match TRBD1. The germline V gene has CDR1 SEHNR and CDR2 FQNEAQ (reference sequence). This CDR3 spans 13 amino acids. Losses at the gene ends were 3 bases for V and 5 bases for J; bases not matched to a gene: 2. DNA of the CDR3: TGTGCCAGCAGCTTTCGGACAGGGGAGACCCAGTACTTC. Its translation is CASSFRTGETQYF.

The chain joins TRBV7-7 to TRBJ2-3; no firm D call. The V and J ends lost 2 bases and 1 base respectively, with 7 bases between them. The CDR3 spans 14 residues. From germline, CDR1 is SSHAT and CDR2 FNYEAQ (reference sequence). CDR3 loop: CASSLRGRTDTQYF. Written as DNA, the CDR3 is TGTGCCAGCAGCTTACGAGGACGCACAGATACGCAGTATTTT.

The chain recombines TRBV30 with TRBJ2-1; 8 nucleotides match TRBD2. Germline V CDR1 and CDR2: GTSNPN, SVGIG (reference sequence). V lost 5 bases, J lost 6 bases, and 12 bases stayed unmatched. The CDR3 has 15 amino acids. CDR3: CAWGISGRGSNEQFF. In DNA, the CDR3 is TGTGCCTGGGGCATAAGCGGGAGAGGCAGCAATGAGCAGTTCTTC.

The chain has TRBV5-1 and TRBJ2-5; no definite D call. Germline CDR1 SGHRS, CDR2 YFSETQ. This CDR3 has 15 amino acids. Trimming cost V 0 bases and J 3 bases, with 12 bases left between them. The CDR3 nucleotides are TGCGCCAGCAGCTTGGGAGCGAGACGAGAAGAGACCCAGTACTTC. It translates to CASSLGARREETQYF.

In DNA, the CDR3 is TGTGCCAGCAGCCAACAGGGACAGGGTAATTCACCCCTCCACTTT. Encoded protein: CASSQQGQGNSPLHF. The chain uses TRBV16 and TRBJ1-6; 9 positions agree with TRBD1. This CDR3 is 15 amino acids long. J gave up 6 bases and V 2 bases, and 2 bases lay outside the gene matches. Germline-derived CDR1 and CDR2 are KGHSY and FQNENV.

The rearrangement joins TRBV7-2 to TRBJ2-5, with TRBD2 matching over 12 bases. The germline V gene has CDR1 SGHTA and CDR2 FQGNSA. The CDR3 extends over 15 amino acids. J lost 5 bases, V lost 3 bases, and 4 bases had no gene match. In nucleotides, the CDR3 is TGTGCCAGCAGCTTTCTAGCGGGAGGGTGGGAGACCCAGTACTTC. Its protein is CASSFLAGGWETQYF. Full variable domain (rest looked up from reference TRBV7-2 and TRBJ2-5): GAGVSQSPSNKVTEKGKDVELRCDPISGHTALYWYRQSLGQGLEFLIYFQGNSAPDKSGLPSDRFSAERTGGSVSTLTIQRTQQEDSAVYLCASSFLAGGWETQYFGPGTRLLVL.

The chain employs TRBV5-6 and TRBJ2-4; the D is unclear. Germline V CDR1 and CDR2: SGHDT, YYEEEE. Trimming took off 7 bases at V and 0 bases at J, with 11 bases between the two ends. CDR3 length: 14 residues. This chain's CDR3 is CASGNILAKNIQYF. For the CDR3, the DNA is TGTGCCAGCGGCAATATTCTAGCCAAAAACATTCAGTACTTC.

The CDR3 bases are TGCGCCAGCAGGACCGGGACAGGGGGCGTTAAAAGCTGGGGTGAAGCTTTCTTT. As protein: CASRTGTGGVKSWGEAFF. The V and J genes are TRBV5-1 and TRBJ1-1, with 12 bases identical to TRBD1. The CDR3 has 18 amino acids. The V and J ends lost 5 bases and 7 bases, in that order; junction bases with no gene match: 18. Germline CDR1 SGHRS, CDR2 YFSETQ.

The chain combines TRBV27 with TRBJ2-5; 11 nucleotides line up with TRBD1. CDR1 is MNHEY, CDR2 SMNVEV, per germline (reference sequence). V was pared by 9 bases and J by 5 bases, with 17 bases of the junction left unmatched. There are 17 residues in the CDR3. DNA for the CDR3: TGTGCCAGTCCTATCACCCGCCGGGACAGGGGGTTGGAGACCCAGTACTTC. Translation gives CASPITRRDRGLETQYF.

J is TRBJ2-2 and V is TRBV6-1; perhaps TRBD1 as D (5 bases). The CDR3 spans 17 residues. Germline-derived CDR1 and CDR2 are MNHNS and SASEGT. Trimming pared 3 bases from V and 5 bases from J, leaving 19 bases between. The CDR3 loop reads CASSELQGAVRTGELFF. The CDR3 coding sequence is TGTGCCAGCAGTGAGCTCCAAGGGGCGGTACGAACCGGGGAGCTGTTTTTT.

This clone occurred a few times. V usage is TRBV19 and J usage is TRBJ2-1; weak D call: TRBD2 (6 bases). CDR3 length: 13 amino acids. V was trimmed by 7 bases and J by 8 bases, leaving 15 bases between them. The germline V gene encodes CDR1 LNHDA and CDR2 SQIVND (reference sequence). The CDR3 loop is CASMVFGGDEQFF. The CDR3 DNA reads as TGTGCCAGTATGGTCTTCGGAGGGGATGAGCAGTTCTTC.

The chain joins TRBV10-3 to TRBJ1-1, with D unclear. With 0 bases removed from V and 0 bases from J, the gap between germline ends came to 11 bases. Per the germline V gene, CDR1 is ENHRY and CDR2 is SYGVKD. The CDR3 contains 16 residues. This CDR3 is CAISESEGRLNTEAFF. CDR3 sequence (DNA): TGTGCCATCAGTGAGTCTGAAGGGAGGCTGAACACTGAAGCTTTCTTT.

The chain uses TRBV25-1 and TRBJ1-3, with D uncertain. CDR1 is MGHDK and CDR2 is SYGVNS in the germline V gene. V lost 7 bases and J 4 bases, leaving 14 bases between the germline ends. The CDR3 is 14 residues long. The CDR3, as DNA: TGTGCCAGCACCGGGATGGTGAGCGGAAACACCATATATTTT. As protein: CASTGMVSGNTIYF. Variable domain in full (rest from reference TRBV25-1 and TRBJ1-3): EADIYQTPRYLVIGTGKKITLECSQTMGHDKMYWYQQDPGMELHLIHYSYGVNSTEKGDLSSESTVSRIRTEHFPLTLESARPSHTSQYLCASTGMVSGNTIYFGEGSWLTVV.

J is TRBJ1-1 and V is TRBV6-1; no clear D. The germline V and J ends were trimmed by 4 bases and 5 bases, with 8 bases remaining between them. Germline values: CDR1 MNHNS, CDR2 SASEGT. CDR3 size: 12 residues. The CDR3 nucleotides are TGTGCCAGCAGTGTCGGTGGGACTGAAGCTTTCTTT. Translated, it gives CASSVGGTEAFF.

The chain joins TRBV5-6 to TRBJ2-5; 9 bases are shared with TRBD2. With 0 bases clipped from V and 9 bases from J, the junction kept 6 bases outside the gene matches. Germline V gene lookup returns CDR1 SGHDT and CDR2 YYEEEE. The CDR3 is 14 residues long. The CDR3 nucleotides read TGTGCCAGCAGCTTGGGACTAGCGGAACGGGCCCAGTACTTC. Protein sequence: CASSLGLAERAQYF.

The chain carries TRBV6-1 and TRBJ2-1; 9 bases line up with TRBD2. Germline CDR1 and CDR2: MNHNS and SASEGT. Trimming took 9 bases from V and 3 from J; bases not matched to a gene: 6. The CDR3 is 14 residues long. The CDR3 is CASIGGRVYNEQFF. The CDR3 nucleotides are TGTGCCAGTATCGGCGGGAGGGTCTACAATGAGCAGTTCTTC.

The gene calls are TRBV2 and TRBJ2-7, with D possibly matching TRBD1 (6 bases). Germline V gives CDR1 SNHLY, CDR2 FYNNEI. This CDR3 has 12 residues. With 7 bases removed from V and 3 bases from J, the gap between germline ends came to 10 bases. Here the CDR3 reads CASNRGGYEQYF. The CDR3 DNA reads TGTGCCAGCAACCGAGGGGGCTACGAGCAGTACTTC.

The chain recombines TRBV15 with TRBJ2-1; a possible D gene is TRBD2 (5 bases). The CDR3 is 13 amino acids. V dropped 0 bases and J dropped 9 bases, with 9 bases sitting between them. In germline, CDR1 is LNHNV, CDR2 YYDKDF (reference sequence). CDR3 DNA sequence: TGTGCCACCAGCAGAGATTACGAGGGTGAGCAGTTCTTC. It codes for CATSRDYEGEQFF.